The subject of this entry is one T cell receptor (beta chain). Its antigen remains unknown. V lost 5 bases, J lost 0 bases, and 8 bases stayed unmatched. Germline CDR1 SEHNR, CDR2 FQNEAQ (reference sequence). The CDR3 loop spans 16 amino acids. The data belong to a study of T cell repertoires in cytomegalovirus infection. Study-wide background: Matching HLA type and CMV infection were both indicated by public TCR beta signatures.

TCRdb independently ran MiXCR on the reads; one entry per CDR3 protein. The data hold 200,000 to 250,000 distinct CDR3 sequences, with under 25% observed a single time. Study-level points and caveats: The ex vivo response was dominated by HLA-C-restricted CMV-specific TCR beta clonotypes. Pooled public TCR beta family frequency picked out CMV carriers with the relevant HLA.

This clonotype originated in a human donor in good health (CMV status not recorded). Some clones in this sample may be carry-over from other donors' samples. Sample: CD8+ T cells from PBMCs. The J gene is TRBJ2-7, the V gene TRBV7-9; 9 bases are a match to TRBD1. DNA for the CDR3: TGTGCCAGCAGCCCCCGGACAGGGGTGGGCTCCTACGAGCAGTACTTC. Translated, it gives CASSPRTGVGSYEQYF.